This note documents a single T cell receptor beta chain sequence. Its target is not known. Extracted RNA was reverse transcribed, and the resulting cDNA served as sequencing template. Sequenced by immunoSEQ multiplex PCR; TCRdb stores in-frame clones only, minus some. The repertoire consists of approximately 100,000 clones, with around three fifths occurring once and the leading ten covering roughly 9%. The CDR3 is made up of 13 amino acids. Germline V gene data show CDR1 as LNHNV and CDR2 as YYDKDF (reference sequence). Trimming took off 5 bases at V and 4 bases at J, with 10 bases between the two ends. The sample is drawn from a study of CD8+ T cells in alopecia areata. Study conclusions and caveats: Possibly as an HLA-related effect, TCR sharing across patients appeared less clear than in mice. The study found higher clonality in lesional than normal scalp, especially in alopecia totalis/universalis. In scalp samples, resident alphabeta T cells of normal skin are also sequenced.

This TCR derives from a human donor in good health. Material: CD4+ T cells sorted from blood. The J gene is TRBJ2-3, the V gene TRBV15; no definite D call. The chain's CDR3 is CATSQPWADTQYF. The CDR3 coding sequence is TGTGCCACCAGCCAACCTTGGGCAGATACGCAGTATTTT.